This TCR beta chain was observed in a study of T cell repertoires in aging, cancer and after chemotherapy. Amplification of TCR beta used genomic DNA extracted from peripheral blood. A mixed TRB-A/B primer pool amplified rearranged TRB by multiplex touch-down PCR. From the multiplex PCR reads, TCRdb called clonotypes with MiXCR, one entry per CDR3 protein. Among 5,000 to 6,500 distinct CDR3 sequences, under 40% were seen once, and the ten largest hold roughly half. The CDR3 length is 14 residues. V was cut by 3 bases and J by 5 bases, with 13 bases left in between. In germline, CDR1 is SGHAT, CDR2 FQDESV (reference sequence). This clonotype turned up a few times.

The genes are TRBV11-1 and TRBJ1-1; D call uncertain. Sequencing was done on a sample of blood. The clonotype was recovered from a human donor with a blood cancer. CDR3 in amino acids: CASSFEGHGTEAFF. CDR3 DNA sequence: TGTGCCAGCAGCTTCGAAGGGCACGGGACTGAAGCTTTCTTT. The full variable domain, its missing parts supplied by reference TRBV11-1 and TRBJ1-1, is EAEVAQSPRYKITEKSQAVAFWCDPISGHATLYWYRQILGQGPELLVQFQDESVVDDSQLPKDRFSAERLKGVDSTLKIQPAELGDSAMYLCASSFEGHGTEAFFGQGTRLTVV.